A selection of T cell receptor beta chains follows, all from one sample in a study of T-cell memory formation after mild COVID-19. TCRdb re-called the 5' RACE reads with MiXCR, one entry per CDR3 protein. This table holds tens of thousands of distinct CDR3 sequences, about 16% found once. The specimen was PBMCs or a T cell subset sorted from them (not recorded which). The receptor set was obtained from a man aged 18 to 29 who had mild COVID-19 (a few samples of this study predate the infection). Cell type and time point are not known. Both conserved end residues are part of each CDR3. D genes are given only for firm matches. Size values are once, few and many counts, or a class for expanded clones, and some rows have none.

d_gene,j_gene,abundance,v_gene,CDR3nt,CDR3aa
NA,TRBJ2-1,NA,TRBV19,TGTGCCATCAAGCTAGGGGGAGCGAGCAATGAGCAGTTCTTC,CAIKLGGASNEQFF
TRBD1,TRBJ2-5,few,TRBV6-5,TGTGCCAGCAGTCTAACCCTGACAGGGGAGCAAGAGACCCAGTACTTC,CASSLTLTGEQETQYF
NA,TRBJ1-6,many,TRBV27,TGTGCCAGCAGTTTAGGAGGGCGGCCCCTCCACTTT,CASSLGGRPLHF
TRBD1,TRBJ2-1,few,TRBV12-5,TGTGCTAGTGGTTTGTTGTACAGGGGGCACAATGAGCAGTTCTTC,CASGLLYRGHNEQFF
NA,TRBJ2-1,many,TRBV7-9,TGTGCCAGCAGAATGACGGGGCTCTCCTACAATGAGCAGTTCTTC,CASRMTGLSYNEQFF
TRBD1,TRBJ1-2,NA,TRBV12-3/TRBV12-4,TGTGCCAGCAGTACGCGACAGGGGGATGGCTACACCTTC,CASSTRQGDGYTF
NA,TRBJ2-2,NA,TRBV7-9,TGTGCCACCCGTGTTACCGGGGAGCTGTTTTTT,CATRVTGELFF
NA,TRBJ2-7,NA,TRBV19,TGTGCCAGTAGTATTACGGGGATCCGCGAGCAGTACTTC,CASSITGIREQYF
NA,TRBJ2-1,NA,TRBV6-1,TGTGCCAGCAGTGAAAGGGGTGGTGGTTGGCAGTTCTTC,CASSERGGGWQFF
NA,TRBJ1-5,NA,TRBV5-8,TGTGCCAGCAGCTTGTACGAGGGGCGGTGGCCCCAGCATTTT,CASSLYEGRWPQHF
TRBD2,TRBJ2-4,few,TRBV20-1,TGCAGTGCTAGAGCGTCTAGCGGGGACTGGAACATTCAGTACTTC,CSARASSGDWNIQYF
NA,TRBJ2-1,few,TRBV4-1,TGCGCCAGCAGCCAACCCCGGGGACTCCATGAGCAGTTCTTC,CASSQPRGLHEQFF
NA,TRBJ2-1,NA,TRBV4-1,TGCGCCAGCAGCCAAGATGAGGACGACAATGAGCAGTTCTTC,CASSQDEDDNEQFF
NA,TRBJ2-7,NA,TRBV6-5,TGTGCCAGCAGTTACTCCCAGGGAACCGAGCAGTACTTC,CASSYSQGTEQYF
TRBD1,TRBJ1-1,few,TRBV20-1,TGCAGTGCTAGCTGGACAGGGGGGCGTCTGAACACTGAAGCTTTCTTT,CSASWTGGRLNTEAFF
NA,TRBJ1-6,NA,TRBV7-8,TGTGCCAGCAGCCCACTCGTTACTTCACCCCTCCACTTT,CASSPLVTSPLHF
NA,TRBJ2-3,NA,TRBV6-2/TRBV6-3,TGTGCCAGCAGTTACCCAAACAGGGTGGATACGCAGTATTTT,CASSYPNRVDTQYF
NA,TRBJ2-2,NA,TRBV9,TGTGCCAGCAGCATTGACAGTAGCCCCGGGGAGCTGTTTTTT,CASSIDSSPGELFF
NA,TRBJ2-3,NA,TRBV4-2,TGTGCCAGCAGCCAAGAAGAGGCGGCAGGCACAGATACGCAGTATTTT,CASSQEEAAGTDTQYF
TRBD2,TRBJ2-1,NA,TRBV10-2,TGCGCCAGCAGTGAGCCTACTAGCGGGGCTTACAATGAGCAGTTCTTC,CASSEPTSGAYNEQFF
TRBD2,TRBJ2-3,NA,TRBV3-1,TGTGCCAGCACCTCAGTAGTAGCGGGGGGCCGAACGCAGTATTTT,CASTSVVAGGRTQYF
NA,TRBJ1-1,NA,TRBV28,TGTGCCAGTTTACCGCTAGGGACTGAAGCTTTCTTT,CASLPLGTEAFF
NA,TRBJ2-7,NA,TRBV5-5,TGTGCCAGCAGCTTTTTTGGGAGCTCCTACGAGCAGTACTTC,CASSFFGSSYEQYF
NA,TRBJ2-1,NA,TRBV6-6,TGTGCCAGCAGTTACTCGAAGAATGAGCAGTTCTTC,CASSYSKNEQFF
TRBD1,TRBJ2-2,few,TRBV9,TGTGCCAGCAGCGTAGCCGCAGGGGGATCCGGGGAGCTGTTTTTT,CASSVAAGGSGELFF
TRBD1,TRBJ1-5,NA,TRBV7-9,TGTGCCAGCAGCAACGGGACAGGGGGGAGGAATCAGCCCCAGCATTTT,CASSNGTGGRNQPQHF
NA,TRBJ1-5,NA,TRBV7-9,TGTGCCAGCAGTTCGACCTCGTCGGGCAATCAGCCCCAGCATTTT,CASSSTSSGNQPQHF
NA,TRBJ2-3,NA,TRBV4-2,TGTGCCAGCAGCCAAGATTGGGTATCTAGCACAGATACGCAGTATTTT,CASSQDWVSSTDTQYF
TRBD2,TRBJ2-7,NA,TRBV12-3/TRBV12-4,TGTGCCAGCGGACTAGCGGGGGATTTTTCCTTC,CASGLAGDFSF
TRBD1,TRBJ1-2,few,TRBV27,TGTGCCAGCAGTTTATCGACGACAGGGTCTATCTATGGCTACACCTTC,CASSLSTTGSIYGYTF
NA,TRBJ2-2,NA,TRBV3-1,TGTGCCAGCAGCCAAGACGGTGCCGGGGAGCTGTTTTTT,CASSQDGAGELFF
TRBD1,TRBJ1-4,few,TRBV7-9,TGTGCCAGCAGCCCCTCGGGACAGCGGAGGGAACTGTTTTTT,CASSPSGQRRELFF
TRBD2,TRBJ2-5,few,TRBV4-1,TGCGCCAGCAGTCCAACTAGCGGGGGCCAACTGACCCAGTACTTC,CASSPTSGGQLTQYF
NA,TRBJ2-5,few,TRBV20-1,TGCAGTGCTAGAGACCCGGACTATTTGGAGACCCAGTACTTC,CSARDPDYLETQYF
TRBD2,TRBJ2-3,many,TRBV7-3,TGTGCCAGCAGTCCTGGACTAGCGGACACAGATACGCAGTATTTT,CASSPGLADTDTQYF
NA,TRBJ1-2,few,TRBV7-9,TGTGCCAGCAGGGCAGGGGTTGACTCCTATGGCTACACCTTC,CASRAGVDSYGYTF
NA,TRBJ2-3,many,TRBV4-1,TGCGCCAGCAGCCAACGGTGGGTTGGAGGGGATACGCAGTATTTT,CASSQRWVGGDTQYF
NA,TRBJ2-3,NA,TRBV20-1,TGCAGTGCTAGTCGTGGCGACAGCACAGATACGCAGTATTTT,CSASRGDSTDTQYF
NA,TRBJ2-1,few,TRBV20-1,TGCAGTGTTGCGGTGTGTTGTGGAGACAATGAGCAGTTCTTC,CSVAVCCGDNEQFF
NA,TRBJ2-5,many,TRBV7-2,TGTGCCAGCAGCTCCAACGAGGGCCCGCAAGAGACCCAGTACTTC,CASSSNEGPQETQYF
NA,TRBJ2-7,few,TRBV7-8,TGTGCCAGCAGCTTAGGGGGGCGCGCCCCTTACGAGCAGTACTTC,CASSLGGRAPYEQYF
TRBD1,TRBJ2-7,many,TRBV4-3,TGCGCCAGCAGCCAAGGGACAGGGTACGAGCAGTACTTC,CASSQGTGYEQYF
NA,TRBJ2-3,NA,TRBV4-1,TGCGCCAGCAGCCAAGAGCGGGCGCTCGAGGGAACAGATACGCAGTATTTT,CASSQERALEGTDTQYF
TRBD2,TRBJ2-1,NA,TRBV9,TGTGCCAGCAGCCCGCAGCGGGGGCCTTACAATGAGCAGTTCTTC,CASSPQRGPYNEQFF
TRBD1,TRBJ2-5,NA,TRBV6-2/TRBV6-3,TGTGCCAGCAGTCTACTACAGGGGTTGCAGACCCAGTACTTC,CASSLLQGLQTQYF
NA,TRBJ2-5,few,TRBV15,TGTGCCACCAGCAGAGATCAAGGGGCGAAGACCCAGTACTTC,CATSRDQGAKTQYF
NA,TRBJ1-6,NA,TRBV28,TGTGCCAGCAGCCGAACAGTCTATAATTCACCCCTCCACTTT,CASSRTVYNSPLHF
NA,TRBJ2-3,NA,TRBV11-2,TGTGCCAGCAGCTTAGTTCAGGGGCCCCCTGATACGCAGTATTTT,CASSLVQGPPDTQYF
TRBD1,TRBJ2-2,few,TRBV2,TGTGCCAGCAACCGAGGACAGGGGACCACCGGGGAGCTGTTTTTT,CASNRGQGTTGELFF
NA,TRBJ1-3,NA,TRBV5-1,TGCGCCAGCAGCTTGGGGTTAGACGGGACACTTGGAAACACCATATATTTT,CASSLGLDGTLGNTIYF
TRBD1,TRBJ1-1,NA,TRBV7-9,TGTGCCAGCACCTGGGGGGACAGGGGGAACACTGACGCTTTCTTT,CASTWGDRGNTDAFF
TRBD1,TRBJ1-6,NA,TRBV4-1,TGCGCCAGCACCGACAGGGAAAGCTCCTATAATTCACCCCTCCACTTT,CASTDRESSYNSPLHF
TRBD2,TRBJ2-2,NA,TRBV4-3,TGCGCCAGCAGCCAAGAGGTCCTAGCGGGGTCCACCGGGGAGCTGTTTTTT,CASSQEVLAGSTGELFF
NA,TRBJ1-4,NA,TRBV12-3/TRBV12-4,TGTGCCAGCAGTCCGGGGGGGGCGAACGAAAAACTGTTTTTT,CASSPGGANEKLFF
TRBD2,TRBJ2-1,NA,TRBV11-1,TGTGCCAGCAGCTCTCGCCAGACTAGCGGGCTCAATGAGCAGTTCTTC,CASSSRQTSGLNEQFF
TRBD1,TRBJ2-3,few,TRBV6-4,TGTGCCAGCAGCGACGGGAATACAGGGGCAGATACGCAGTATTTT,CASSDGNTGADTQYF
TRBD1,TRBJ2-7,few,TRBV20-1,TGCAGTGCTAGTGGTGACAGGGCCTACGAGCAGTACTTC,CSASGDRAYEQYF
TRBD2,TRBJ2-1,few,TRBV4-1,TGCGCCAGCAGCCAAGATTTATCAGCGGGGGGGCCCAATGAGCAGTTCTTC,CASSQDLSAGGPNEQFF
NA,TRBJ2-3,NA,TRBV5-5,TGTGCCAGCAGCTTGGATCTCCGCACAGATACGCAGTATTTT,CASSLDLRTDTQYF
TRBD2,TRBJ2-1,few,TRBV27,TGTGCCAGCATCTCCGGGCTAGCGGGGGGGTCCTACAATGAGCAGTTCTTC,CASISGLAGGSYNEQFF